Following are 6 T cell receptor beta chains from one sample sequenced in a study of blood T cell repertoires in COVID-19. Repertoires were generated with immunoSEQ multiplex PCR, while TCRdb's copy carries only in-frame clones and drops some. The repertoire includes fewer than 200,000 clones, approximately 87% of them detected once, and 9.5% to 15% sits in the top ten. Sequenced material: peripheral blood. The receptors shown here come from a woman in her 70s with COVID-19, enrolled during active disease.

The chain combines TRBV7-9 with TRBJ1-2, with TRBD1 matching 7 bases. V shed 8 bases and J 7 bases; nucleotides not matched to a gene: 7. The CDR3 has 12 residues. The germline V gene encodes CDR1 SEHNR and CDR2 FQNEAQ (reference sequence). The CDR3 spells CASLDRDGGYTF. CDR3 in DNA: TGTGCCAGCCTCGACAGGGACGGTGGCTACACCTTC.

The chain links TRBV3-1 (or the pseudogene TRBV3-2) to TRBJ1-3, with 7 bases identical to TRBD1. The junction had 2 bases not matched to a gene; V was cut back by 2 bases and J by 1 base. This CDR3 has 15 residues. CDR1 is LGHDT, CDR2 YNNKEL, per germline (reference sequence). The DNA of the CDR3 is TGTGCCAGCAGCCAATTGACAGGGTCTGGAAACACCATATATTTT. It is translated as CASSQLTGSGNTIYF.

The chain employs TRBV4-1 and TRBJ2-4, with D unresolved. CDR1 is MGHRA, CDR2 YSYEKL, per germline. The CDR3 length is 14 residues. Trimming pared 4 bases from V and 4 bases from J, leaving 11 bases between. The CDR3 spells CASSLDPGKNIQYF. DNA of the CDR3: TGCGCCAGCAGCCTCGACCCCGGGAAAAACATTCAGTACTTC.

This sequence joins TRBV2 and TRBJ2-7; D perhaps matches TRBD1 (5 bases). Per the germline V gene, CDR1 is SNHLY and CDR2 is FYNNEI. Trimming cost V 5 bases and J 6 bases, with 11 bases left between them. The length of the CDR3 is 12 residues. In DNA form, the CDR3 reads TGTGCCAGCAGTTGGACACTCGGCGAGCAGTACTTC. This translates into CASSWTLGEQYF. Based on the CDR3 plus reference TRBV2 and TRBJ2-7, the full variable domain is EPEVTQTPSHQVTQMGQEVILRCVPISNHLYFYWYRQILGQKVEFLVSFYNNEISEKSEIFDDQFSVERPDGSNFTLKIRSTKLEDSAMYFCASSWTLGEQYFGPGTRLTVT.

The chain combines TRBV6-5 with TRBJ2-3, with D unclear. Germline values: CDR1 MNHEY, CDR2 SVGAGI. The CDR3 sequence is 12 residues long. V was pared by 4 bases and J by 0 bases, with 2 bases between. The CDR3 loop is CASSSSTDTQYF. The CDR3 bases are TGTGCCAGCAGTTCTAGCACAGATACGCAGTATTTT.

The chain couples TRBV30 to TRBJ1-2, with D unclear. Trimming stripped 0 bases from V and 1 base from J, with 12 bases between. The length of the CDR3 is 15 residues. CDR1 and CDR2 (germline): GTSNPN, SVGIG (reference sequence). CDR3 coding DNA: TGTGCCTGGAGTGTACGATTCCTTAGTAACTATGGCTACACCTTC. Its protein product is CAWSVRFLSNYGYTF.